This TCR beta chain stems from a study of T cell therapy after organ transplantation. Turning to the study itself: Eight of the ten patients were clinical responders. General study findings and limits: Both transferred clonotypes and endogenous ones absent from products apparently reconstituted.

Clones were read by immunoSEQ multiplex PCR, and TCRdb kept only the in-frame ones, dropping some. The sample lists roughly 48,000 clones, around 93% occurring once. The V end lost 2 bases, the J end lost 3 bases, and 6 bases lay between the germline ends. The CDR3 loop spans 13 amino acids. Looked up from germline, CDR1 is SSHAT and CDR2 is FNYEAQ (reference sequence). A remark on this clone: Its antigen is still unknown.

The gene calls are TRBV7-7 and TRBJ2-3; the D is unclear. The sequences come from CD8+ T cells from blood, collected before autologous CMV-specific T cell therapy. This receptor was taken from a human patient who had received a solid organ transplant and had CMV disease. This CDR3 is CASSLFSTDTQYF. As DNA, the CDR3 is TGTGCCAGCAGCTTATTTTCGACAGATACGCAGTATTTT.